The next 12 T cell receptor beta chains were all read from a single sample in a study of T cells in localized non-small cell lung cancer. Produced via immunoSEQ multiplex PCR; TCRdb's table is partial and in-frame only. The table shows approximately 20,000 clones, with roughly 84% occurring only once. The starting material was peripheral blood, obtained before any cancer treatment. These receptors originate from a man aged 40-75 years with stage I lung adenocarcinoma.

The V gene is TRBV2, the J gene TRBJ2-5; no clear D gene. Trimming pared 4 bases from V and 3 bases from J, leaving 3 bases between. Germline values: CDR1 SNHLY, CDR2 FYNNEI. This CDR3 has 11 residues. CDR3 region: CASSVEETQYF. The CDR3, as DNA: TGTGCCAGCAGTGTCGAAGAGACCCAGTACTTC.

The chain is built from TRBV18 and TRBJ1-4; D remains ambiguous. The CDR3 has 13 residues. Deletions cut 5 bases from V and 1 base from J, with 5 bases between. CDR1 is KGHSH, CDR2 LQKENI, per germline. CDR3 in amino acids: CASSEGTNEKLFF. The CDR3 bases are TGTGCCAGCTCAGAAGGAACTAATGAAAAACTGTTTTTT. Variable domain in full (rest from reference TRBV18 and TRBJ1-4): NAGVMQNPRHLVRRRGQEARLRCSPMKGHSHVYWYRQLPEEGLKFMVYLQKENIIDESGMPKERFSAEFPKEGPSILRIQQVVRGDSAAYFCASSEGTNEKLFFGSGTQLSVL.

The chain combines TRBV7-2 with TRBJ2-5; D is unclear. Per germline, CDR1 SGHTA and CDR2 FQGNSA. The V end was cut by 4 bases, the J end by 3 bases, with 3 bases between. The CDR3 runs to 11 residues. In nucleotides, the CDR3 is TGTGCCAGCAGCTCGAAAGAGACCCAGTACTTC. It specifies CASSSKETQYF.

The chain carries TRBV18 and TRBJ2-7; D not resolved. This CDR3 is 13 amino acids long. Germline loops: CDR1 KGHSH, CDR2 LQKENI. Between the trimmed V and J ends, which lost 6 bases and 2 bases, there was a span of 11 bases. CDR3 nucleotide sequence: TGTGCCAGCTCTCCTGACACGGCCTACGAGCAGTACTTC. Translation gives CASSPDTAYEQYF.

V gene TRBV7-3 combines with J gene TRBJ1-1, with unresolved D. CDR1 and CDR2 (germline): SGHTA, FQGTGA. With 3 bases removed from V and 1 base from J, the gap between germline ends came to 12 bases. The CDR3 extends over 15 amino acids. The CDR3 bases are TGTGCCAGCAGCTTCCGAAACGCAGGGAACACTGAAGCTTTCTTT. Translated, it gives CASSFRNAGNTEAFF.

DNA of the CDR3: TGCAGCGTTAGGACTAGCGCTGGCTACGAGCAGTACTTC. It yields the protein CSVRTSAGYEQYF. This chain links TRBV29-1 with TRBJ2-7, with 9 bases aligning to TRBD2. V shed 5 bases, J shed 3 bases, and the junction held 5 bases outside the gene matches. Germline CDR1 is SQVTM and CDR2 is ANQGSEA. This CDR3 spans 13 amino acids.

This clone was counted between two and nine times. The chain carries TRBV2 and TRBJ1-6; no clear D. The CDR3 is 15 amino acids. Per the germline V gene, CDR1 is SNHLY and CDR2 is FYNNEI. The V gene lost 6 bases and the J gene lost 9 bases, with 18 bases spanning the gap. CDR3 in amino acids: CASRYRALQRSPLHF. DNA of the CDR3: TGTGCCAGCAGGTACCGGGCCCTTCAACGTTCACCCCTCCACTTT.

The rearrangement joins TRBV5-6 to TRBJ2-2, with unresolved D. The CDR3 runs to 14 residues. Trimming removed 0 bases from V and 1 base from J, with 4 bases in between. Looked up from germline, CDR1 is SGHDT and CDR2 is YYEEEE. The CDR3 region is CASSLGVNTGELFF. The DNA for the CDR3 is TGTGCCAGCAGCTTGGGAGTGAACACCGGGGAGCTGTTTTTT. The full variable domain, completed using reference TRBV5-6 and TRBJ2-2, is DAGVTQSPTHLIKTRGQQVTLRCSPKSGHDTVSWYQQALGQGPQFIFQYYEEEERQRGNFPDRFSGHQFPNYSSELNVNALLLGDSALYLCASSLGVNTGELFFGEGSRLTVL.

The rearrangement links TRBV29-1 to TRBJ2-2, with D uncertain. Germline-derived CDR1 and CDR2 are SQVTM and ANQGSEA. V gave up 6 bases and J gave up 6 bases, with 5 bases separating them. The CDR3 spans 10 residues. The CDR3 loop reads CSVLSGELFF. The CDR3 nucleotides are TGCAGCGTCCTTTCCGGGGAGCTGTTTTTT.

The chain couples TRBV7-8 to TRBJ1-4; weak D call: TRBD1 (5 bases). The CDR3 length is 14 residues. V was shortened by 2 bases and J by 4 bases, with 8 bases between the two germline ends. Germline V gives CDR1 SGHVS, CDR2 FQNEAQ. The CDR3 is CASSLRDFNEKLFF. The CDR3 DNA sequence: TGTGCCAGCAGCTTAAGGGACTTTAATGAAAAACTGTTTTTT. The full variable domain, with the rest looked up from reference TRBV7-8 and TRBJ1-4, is GAGVSQSPRYKVAKRGQDVALRCDPISGHVSLFWYQQALGQGPEFLTYFQNEAQLDKSGLPSDRFFAERPEGSVSTLKIQRTQQEDSAVYLCASSLRDFNEKLFFGSGTQLSVL.

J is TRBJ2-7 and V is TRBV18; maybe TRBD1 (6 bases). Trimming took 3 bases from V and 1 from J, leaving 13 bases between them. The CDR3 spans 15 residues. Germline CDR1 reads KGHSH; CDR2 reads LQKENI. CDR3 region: CASSPGTYSSYEQYF. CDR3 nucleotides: TGTGCCAGCTCACCGGGGACATATTCTTCCTACGAGCAGTACTTC.

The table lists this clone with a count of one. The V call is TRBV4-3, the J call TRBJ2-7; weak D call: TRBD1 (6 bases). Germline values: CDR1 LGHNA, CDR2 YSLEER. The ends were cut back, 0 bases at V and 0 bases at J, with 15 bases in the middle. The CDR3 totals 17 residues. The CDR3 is CASSQEQGGLGSYEQYF. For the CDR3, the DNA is TGCGCCAGCAGCCAAGAACAGGGCGGGCTAGGCTCCTACGAGCAGTACTTC.